This TCR beta chain was identified in a study of T cell responses to AZD1222 COVID-19 vaccine. The CDR3 is 13 amino acids. The germline CDR1 and CDR2 sequences are SNHLY and FYNNEI. Trimming removed 6 bases from V and 8 bases from J; junction bases left unmatched: 7. The repertoire was sequenced with immunoSEQ multiplex PCR; TCRdb's copy has only in-frame clones and lacks some. Found here are about 100,000 clones, more than 70% of them singletons; the top ten hold approximately 10%. The receptor comes from an adult who received the AZD1222 COVID-19 vaccine. The gene calls are TRBV2 and TRBJ1-2; 9 nucleotides match TRBD1. This specimen consisted of peripheral blood, obtained 28 days after the second AZD1222 dose. CDR3 coding DNA: TGTGCCAGCAGCTGGGGACAGGGCGAGGGCTACACCTTC. This sequence encodes CASSWGQGEGYTF.